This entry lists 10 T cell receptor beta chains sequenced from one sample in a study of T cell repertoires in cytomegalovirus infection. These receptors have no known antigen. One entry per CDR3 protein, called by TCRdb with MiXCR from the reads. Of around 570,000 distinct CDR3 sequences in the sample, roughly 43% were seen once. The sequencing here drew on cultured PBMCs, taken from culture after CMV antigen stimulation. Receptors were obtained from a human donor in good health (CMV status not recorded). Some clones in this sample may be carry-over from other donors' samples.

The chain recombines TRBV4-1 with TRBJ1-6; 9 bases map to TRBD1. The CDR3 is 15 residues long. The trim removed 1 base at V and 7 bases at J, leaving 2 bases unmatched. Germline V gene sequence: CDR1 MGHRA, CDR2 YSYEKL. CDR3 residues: CASSQGGQGNSPLHF. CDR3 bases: TGCGCCAGCAGCCAAGGGGGACAGGGAAATTCACCCCTCCACTTT.

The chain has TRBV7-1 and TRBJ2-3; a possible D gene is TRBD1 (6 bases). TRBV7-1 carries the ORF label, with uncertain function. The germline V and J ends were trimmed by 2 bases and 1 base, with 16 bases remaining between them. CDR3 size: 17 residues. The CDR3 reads CASSSNRALPGTDTQYF. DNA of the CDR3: TGTGCCAGCAGCTCAAACAGGGCCTTACCTGGCACAGATACGCAGTATTTT.

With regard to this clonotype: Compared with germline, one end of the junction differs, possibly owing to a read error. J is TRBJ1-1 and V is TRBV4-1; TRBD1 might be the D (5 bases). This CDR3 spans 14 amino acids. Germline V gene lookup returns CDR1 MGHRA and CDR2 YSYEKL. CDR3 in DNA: TGTGCCAGCAGCCAAGAGGGGCTGGACACTGAAGCTTTCTTT. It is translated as CASSQEGLDTEAFF.

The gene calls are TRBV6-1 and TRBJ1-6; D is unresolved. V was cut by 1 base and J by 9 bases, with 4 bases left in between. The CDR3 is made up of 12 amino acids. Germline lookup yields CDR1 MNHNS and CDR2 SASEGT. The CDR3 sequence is CASSEGISPLHF. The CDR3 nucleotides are TGTGCCAGCAGTGAAGGGATTTCACCCCTCCACTTT.

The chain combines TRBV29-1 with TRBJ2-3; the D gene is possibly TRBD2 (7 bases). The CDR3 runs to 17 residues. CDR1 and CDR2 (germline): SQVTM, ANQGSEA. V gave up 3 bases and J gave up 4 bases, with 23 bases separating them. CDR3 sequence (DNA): TGCAGCGTTGATGGAGGGATGACTAGCTGGGGGCCAGATACGCAGTATTTT. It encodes CSVDGGMTSWGPDTQYF.

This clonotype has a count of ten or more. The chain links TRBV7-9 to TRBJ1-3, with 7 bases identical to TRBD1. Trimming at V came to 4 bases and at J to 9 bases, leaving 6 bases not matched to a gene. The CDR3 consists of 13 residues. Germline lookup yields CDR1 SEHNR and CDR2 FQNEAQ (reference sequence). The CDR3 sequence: CASSSGGVATIYF. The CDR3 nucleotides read TGTGCCAGCAGCTCAGGGGGGGTAGCCACCATATATTTT.

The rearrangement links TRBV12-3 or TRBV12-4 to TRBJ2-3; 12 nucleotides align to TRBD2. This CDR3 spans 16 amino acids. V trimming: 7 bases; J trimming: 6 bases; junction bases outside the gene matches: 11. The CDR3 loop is CASKSSRLAGADTQYF. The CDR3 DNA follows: TGTGCCAGCAAATCATCCAGACTAGCGGGGGCGGATACGCAGTATTTT.

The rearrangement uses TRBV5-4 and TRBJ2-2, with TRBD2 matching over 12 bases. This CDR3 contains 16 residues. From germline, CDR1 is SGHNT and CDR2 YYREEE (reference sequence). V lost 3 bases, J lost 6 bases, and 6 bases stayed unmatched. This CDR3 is CASSSLAGGLPGELFF. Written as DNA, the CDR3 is TGTGCCAGCAGCTCCCTAGCGGGGGGGCTTCCCGGGGAGCTGTTTTTT.

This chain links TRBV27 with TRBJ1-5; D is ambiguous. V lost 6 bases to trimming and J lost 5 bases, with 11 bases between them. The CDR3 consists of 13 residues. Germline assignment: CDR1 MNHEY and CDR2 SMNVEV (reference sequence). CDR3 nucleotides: TGTGCCAGCAGGGGTGGGGTGCATCAGCCCCAGCATTTT. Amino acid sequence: CASRGGVHQPQHF.

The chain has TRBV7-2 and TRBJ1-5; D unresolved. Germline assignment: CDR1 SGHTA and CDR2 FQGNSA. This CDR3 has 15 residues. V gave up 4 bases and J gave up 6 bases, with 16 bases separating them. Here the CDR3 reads CASSSRADWAQPQHF. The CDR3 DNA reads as TGTGCCAGCAGCTCCCGGGCGGATTGGGCTCAGCCCCAGCATTTT.